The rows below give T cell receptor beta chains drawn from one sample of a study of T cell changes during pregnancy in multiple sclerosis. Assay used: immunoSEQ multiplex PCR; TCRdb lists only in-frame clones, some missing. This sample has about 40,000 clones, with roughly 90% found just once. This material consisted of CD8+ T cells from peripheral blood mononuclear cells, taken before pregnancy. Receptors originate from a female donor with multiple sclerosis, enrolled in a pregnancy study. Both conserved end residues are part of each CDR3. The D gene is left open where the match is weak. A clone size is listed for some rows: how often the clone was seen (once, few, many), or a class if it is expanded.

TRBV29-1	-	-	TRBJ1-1	TGCAGCGTTATGAGAGGGGGGGCGAACACTGAAGCTTTCTTT	CSVMRGGANTEAFF
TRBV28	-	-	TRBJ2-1	TGTGCCAGCAGTTTACAGGGCAATGAGCAGTTCTTC	CASSLQGNEQFF
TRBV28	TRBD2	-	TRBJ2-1	TGTGCCAGCAGTCCCGGGACTAGCGGGAGTTACAATGAGCAGTTCTTC	CASSPGTSGSYNEQFF
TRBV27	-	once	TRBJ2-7	TGTGCCAGCAGCACCGGTAGAGAGCAGTACTTC	CASSTGREQYF
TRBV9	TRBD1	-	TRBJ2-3	TGTGCCAGCAGCGTAGAGGGACAGGGGAGCACAGATACGCAGTATTTT	CASSVEGQGSTDTQYF
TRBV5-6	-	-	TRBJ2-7	TGTGCCAGCAGCTCAGACAGGAGCGAGCAGTACTTC	CASSSDRSEQYF
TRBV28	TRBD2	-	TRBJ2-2	TGTGCCAGCATCGGGACTAGCGAAACCGGGGAGCTGTTTTTT	CASIGTSETGELFF
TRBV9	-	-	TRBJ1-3	TGTGCCAGCAGCGTAGATGGGGCAAGCTCTGGAAACACCATATATTTT	CASSVDGASSGNTIYF
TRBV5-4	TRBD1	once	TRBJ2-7	TGTGCCAGCAGCTTGGGCGGACAGGGTTACGAGCAGTACTTC	CASSLGGQGYEQYF
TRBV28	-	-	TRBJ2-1	TGTGCCAGCAGTTTAGAGGGGGTTCTCTCCTACAATGAGCAGTTCTTC	CASSLEGVLSYNEQFF
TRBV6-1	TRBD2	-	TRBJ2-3	TGTGCCAGCAGTGATGGGACTACCCGCACAGATACGCAGTATTTT	CASSDGTTRTDTQYF
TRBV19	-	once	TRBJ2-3	TGTGCCAGTAGTATGCTGGCCACAGATACGCAGTATTTT	CASSMLATDTQYF
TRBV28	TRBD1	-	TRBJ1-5	TGTGCCAGCAGTTTAGGGGGACAGGGTGTAGATCAGCCCCAGCATTTT	CASSLGGQGVDQPQHF
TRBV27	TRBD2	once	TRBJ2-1	TGTGCCAGCAGTTCTGGACTAGCTACGTACAATGAGCAGTTCTTC	CASSSGLATYNEQFF
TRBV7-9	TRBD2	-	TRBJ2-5	TGTGCCAGCAGCTTTCCCGGGCTAGCGGGATCGGGACTAAAAGAGACCCAGTACTTC	CASSFPGLAGSGLKETQYF
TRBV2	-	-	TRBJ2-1	TGTGCCAGCAGTGAAGGGTACAGCTCCTACAATGAGCAGTTCTTC	CASSEGYSSYNEQFF
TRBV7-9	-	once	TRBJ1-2	TGTGCCAGCAGCCCCACCCTCCAGGGTAGGGACTATGGCTACACCTTC	CASSPTLQGRDYGYTF
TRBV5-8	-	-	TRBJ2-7	TGTGCCAGGGGTTCCGGGGGTCCCTACGAGCAGTACTTC	CARGSGGPYEQYF
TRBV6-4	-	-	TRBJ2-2	TGTGCCAGCAGCCCGGGACTGGACACCGGGGAGCTGTTTTTT	CASSPGLDTGELFF
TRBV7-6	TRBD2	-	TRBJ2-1	TGTGCCAGCAGCTTAGCGTCGACTAGCGTCGGGGAGCAGTTCTTC	CASSLASTSVGEQFF
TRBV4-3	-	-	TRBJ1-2	TGCGCCAGCAGCCAAGATCCCGACTATGGCTACACCTTC	CASSQDPDYGYTF
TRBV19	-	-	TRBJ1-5	TGTGCCAGTAGTAACCCGAAGGGGGGGCCGACTAATCAGCCCCAGCATTTT	CASSNPKGGPTNQPQHF
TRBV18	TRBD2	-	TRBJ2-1	TGTGCCAGCTCACCCCCGAGACTAGCGGGACTCTACAATGAGCAGTTCTTC	CASSPPRLAGLYNEQFF
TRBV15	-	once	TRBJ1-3	TGTGCCACCAGCAGAGATGGGGGGACTGGAAACACCATATATTTT	CATSRDGGTGNTIYF
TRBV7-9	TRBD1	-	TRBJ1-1	TGTGCCAGCAGCCCTGTCCCGGGACAGGGGGATCCGGCTGAAGCTTTCTTT	CASSPVPGQGDPAEAFF
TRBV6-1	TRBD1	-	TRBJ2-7	TGTGCCAGCAGTGCAAGACAGGGGGGCTACGAGCAGTACTTC	CASSARQGGYEQYF
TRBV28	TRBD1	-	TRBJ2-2	TGTGCCAGCCGACCGGGACAGGGTGACACCGGGGAGCTGTTTTTT	CASRPGQGDTGELFF
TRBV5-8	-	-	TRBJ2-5	TGTGCCAGCAGCATTACAGGGTCGGAAGAGACCCAGTACTTC	CASSITGSEETQYF
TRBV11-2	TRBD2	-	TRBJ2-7	TGTGCCAGCAGCTTAGGGCTAGCGGGAGGGCTCGACGAGCAGTACTTC	CASSLGLAGGLDEQYF
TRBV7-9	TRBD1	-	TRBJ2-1	TGTGCCAGCAGCTTAGCGGGACAGGCCCATGAGCAGTTCTTC	CASSLAGQAHEQFF
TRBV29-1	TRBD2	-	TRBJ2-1	TGCAGCGTTGTTCCTAGCGGGAGCTCTGAGCAGTTCTTC	CSVVPSGSSEQFF
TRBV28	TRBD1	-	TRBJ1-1	TGTGCCAGCAGCTACAGGGGCACTGAAGCTTTCTTT	CASSYRGTEAFF
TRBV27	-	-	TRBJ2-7	TGTGCCAGCAGTTATGTACAGGGAAGCTACGAGCAGTACTTC	CASSYVQGSYEQYF
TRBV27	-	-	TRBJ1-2	TGTGCCAGCAGTTTATCCGGGACACTTGTGGGCTACACCTTC	CASSLSGTLVGYTF
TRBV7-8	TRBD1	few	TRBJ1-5	TGTGCCAGCAGCGTTCCCGGGACAGTCGGGGGCAATCAGCCCCAGCATTTT	CASSVPGTVGGNQPQHF
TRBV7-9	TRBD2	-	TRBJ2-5	TGTGCCAGCAGCTACGGGACTAGCGGGAGCGGGGAGACCCAGTACTTC	CASSYGTSGSGETQYF
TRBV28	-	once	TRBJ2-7	TGTGCCAGCAGTTTGGAGGTAACTTACGAGCAGTACTTC	CASSLEVTYEQYF
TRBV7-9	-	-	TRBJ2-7	TGTGCCAGCAGACAGGCGATATCCTACGAGCAGTACTTC	CASRQAISYEQYF
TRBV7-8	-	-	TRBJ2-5	TGTGCCAGCAGCATTACAACAGCTCAAGAGACCCAGTACTTC	CASSITTAQETQYF